A selection of T cell receptor beta chains follows, all from one sample in a study of blood T cell repertoires in COVID-19. Assay: immunoSEQ multiplex PCR; the TCRdb copy retains only in-frame clones and omits some. Here the sample spans about 94,000 clones, 74% being singletons. Sequenced: peripheral blood. The source is a man between 70 and 80 years old with COVID-19, enrolled during active disease. Both conserved end residues are trimmed from each CDR3. A clone size is listed for some rows: how often the clone was seen (once, few, many), or a class if it is expanded.

j_call v_call clone_size cdr3_aa
TRBJ2-1 TRBV6-5 - ASRGTGELFNEQF
TRBJ2-7 TRBV11-2 many ASRRHPYEQY
TRBJ2-7 TRBV5-1 few ASSLGQGPYEQY
TRBJ2-7 TRBV5-1 few ASSLGGAGVSYEQY
TRBJ1-1 TRBV10-3 many AISVRQGNTEAF
TRBJ2-4 TRBV4-3 - ASSQETGRDIQY
TRBJ2-1 TRBV5-1 - ASSLLVRRGASGSSLNEQF
TRBJ2-5 TRBV2 few ARTRAETQY
TRBJ1-1 TRBV2 - ASSEQWRTEAF
TRBJ2-7 TRBV28 - ASRRWTGPYEQY
TRBJ2-3 TRBV24-1 - APQGTDTQY
TRBJ2-1 TRBV9 - ASSETSGMYNEQF
TRBJ1-2 TRBV7-2 - ASSLAWTGVRGYT
TRBJ1-1 TRBV5-4 - ASRRPEGTEAF
TRBJ1-1 TRBV7-2 few ASSLGVGRQGEAF
TRBJ1-1 TRBV28 - ASSLAGRVSTEAF
TRBJ1-1 TRBV7-2 - ASSPDWNTEAF
TRBJ2-7 TRBV24-1 few ATIIRDRVPYEQY
TRBJ2-2 TRBV28 - ASSSIWQRMQLNTGELF
TRBJ1-6 TRBV19 few ASRGTVPVMKAPLH
TRBJ1-5 TRBV7-6 once ASSLSRGINQPQH
TRBJ1-1 TRBV7-9 - ASSRGRGIAPMNTEAF
TRBJ2-3 TRBV27 - ASSFVRGSDTQY
TRBJ2-7 TRBV7-8 - ASSLVRDTYEQY
TRBJ1-6 TRBV5-1 - ASKGEVLYNSPLH
TRBJ2-7 TRBV9 - ASSGGTSGSSYEQY
TRBJ2-2 TRBV28 - ASSPGQGVGELF
TRBJ2-5 TRBV6-2/TRBV6-3 - ASSYGLAGGLETQY
TRBJ2-1 TRBV15 - ATSRDPAGAEQF
TRBJ2-1 TRBV7-3 - ASSRLMSSYNEQF
TRBJ1-2 TRBV3-1/TRBV3-2 - ASSVSRQGLNYGYT
TRBJ2-5 TRBV3-1/TRBV3-2 once ASSQDISVTQY
TRBJ2-7 TRBV9 - ASSVSSGSSYEQY
TRBJ2-2 TRBV3-1/TRBV3-2 - ASSQDRGGELF
TRBJ2-1 TRBV5-5 - ASSSAPLQGSYNEQF
TRBJ2-3 TRBV4-3 - ASSLNLAGATADTQY
TRBJ1-2 TRBV10-3 once AISDLQGQNGYT
TRBJ2-7 TRBV30 - AWSVSLNEQY
TRBJ2-1 TRBV7-3 many ASSLSFGVNEQF
TRBJ1-2 TRBV28 - ASSSKTPGGYT
TRBJ2-7 TRBV14 - ASSQAPYEQY
TRBJ2-3 TRBV4-3 - ASSQDTSGRGDTQY
TRBJ2-3 TRBV18 - ASRGRYGTDTQY
TRBJ1-1 TRBV28 - ASRGRMNTEAF
TRBJ2-3 TRBV28 - ASSPVRQGADTQY
TRBJ1-2 TRBV19 few ASSGSGTGNVGNYGYT
TRBJ2-7 TRBV9 - ASSVGAGLGEQY
TRBJ1-2 TRBV4-1 - ASSQARGLNYGYT
TRBJ2-1 TRBV5-1 - ASSFSSGITYNEQF
TRBJ2-5 TRBV4-3 - ASSQDRVGNQETQY
TRBJ2-1 TRBV29-1 - SVNSGVETNEQF
TRBJ1-3 TRBV28 - ASSFGTSGNTIY
TRBJ2-5 TRBV7-7 - ASSLLGGGAPQETQY
TRBJ1-2 TRBV7-8 - ASSFNRGNYGYT
TRBJ2-7 TRBV11-3 - ASSPLRVSYEQY